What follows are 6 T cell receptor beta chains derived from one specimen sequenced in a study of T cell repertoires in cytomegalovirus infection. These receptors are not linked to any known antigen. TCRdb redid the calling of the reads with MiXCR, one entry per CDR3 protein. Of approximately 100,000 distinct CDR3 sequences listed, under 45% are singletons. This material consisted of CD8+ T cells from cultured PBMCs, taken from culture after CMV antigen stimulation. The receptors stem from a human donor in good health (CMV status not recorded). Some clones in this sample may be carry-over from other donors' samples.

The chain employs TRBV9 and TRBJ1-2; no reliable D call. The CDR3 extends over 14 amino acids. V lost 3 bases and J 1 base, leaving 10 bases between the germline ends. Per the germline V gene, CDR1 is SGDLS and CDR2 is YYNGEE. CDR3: CASSGPALNYGYTF. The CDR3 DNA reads TGTGCCAGCAGCGGACCCGCTCTTAACTATGGCTACACCTTC.

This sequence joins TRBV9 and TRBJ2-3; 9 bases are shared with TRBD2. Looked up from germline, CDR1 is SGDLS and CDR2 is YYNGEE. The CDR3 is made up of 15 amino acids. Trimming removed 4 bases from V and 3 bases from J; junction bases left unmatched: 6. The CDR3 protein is CASSSTSGFTDTQYF. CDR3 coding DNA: TGTGCCAGCAGCTCTACTAGCGGGTTTACAGATACGCAGTATTTT.

CDR3 sequence: CASSPPWEEKLFF. The DNA of the CDR3 is TGCGCCAGCAGCCCCCCCTGGGAGGAAAAACTGTTTTTT. The chain employs TRBV4-1 and TRBJ1-4; no clear D gene. The length of the CDR3 is 13 residues. V was trimmed by 4 bases and J by 8 bases, leaving 11 bases between them. CDR1 and CDR2 from the germline V gene are MGHRA and YSYEKL.

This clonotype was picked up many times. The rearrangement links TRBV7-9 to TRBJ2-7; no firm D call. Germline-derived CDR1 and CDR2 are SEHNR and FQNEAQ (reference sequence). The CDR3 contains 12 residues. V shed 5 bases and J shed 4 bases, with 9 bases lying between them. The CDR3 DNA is TGTGCCAGCAGCACCTCCCAGTACGAGCAGTACTTC. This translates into CASSTSQYEQYF.

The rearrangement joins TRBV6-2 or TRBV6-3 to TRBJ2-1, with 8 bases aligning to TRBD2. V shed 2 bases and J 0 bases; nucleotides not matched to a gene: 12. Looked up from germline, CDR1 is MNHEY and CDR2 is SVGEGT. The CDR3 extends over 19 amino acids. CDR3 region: CASSYDEVSGASSYNEQFF. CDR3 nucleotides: TGTGCCAGCAGTTACGACGAAGTTAGCGGGGCCAGCTCCTACAATGAGCAGTTCTTC.

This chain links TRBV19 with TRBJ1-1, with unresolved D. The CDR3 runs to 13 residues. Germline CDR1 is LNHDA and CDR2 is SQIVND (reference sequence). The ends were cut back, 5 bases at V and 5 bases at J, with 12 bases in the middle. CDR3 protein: CASSWGFRTEAFF. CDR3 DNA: TGTGCCAGTAGTTGGGGTTTTCGGACTGAAGCTTTCTTT. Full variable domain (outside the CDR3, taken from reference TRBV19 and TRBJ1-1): DGGITQSPKYLFRKEGQNVTLSCEQNLNHDAMYWYRQDPGQGLRLIYYSQIVNDFQKGDIAEGYSVSREKKESFPLTVTSAQKNPTAFYLCASSWGFRTEAFFGQGTRLTVV.